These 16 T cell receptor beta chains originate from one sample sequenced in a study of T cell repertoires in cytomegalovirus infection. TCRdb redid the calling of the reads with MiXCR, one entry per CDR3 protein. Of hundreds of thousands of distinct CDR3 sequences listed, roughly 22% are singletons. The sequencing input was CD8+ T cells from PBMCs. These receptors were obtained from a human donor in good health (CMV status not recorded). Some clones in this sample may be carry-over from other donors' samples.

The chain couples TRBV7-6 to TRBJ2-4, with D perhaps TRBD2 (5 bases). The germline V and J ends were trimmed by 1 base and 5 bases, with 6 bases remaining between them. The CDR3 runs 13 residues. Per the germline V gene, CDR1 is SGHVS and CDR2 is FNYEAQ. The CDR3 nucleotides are TGTGCCAGCAGCTTAGTGAGGGAAAACATTCAGTACTTC. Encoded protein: CASSLVRENIQYF.

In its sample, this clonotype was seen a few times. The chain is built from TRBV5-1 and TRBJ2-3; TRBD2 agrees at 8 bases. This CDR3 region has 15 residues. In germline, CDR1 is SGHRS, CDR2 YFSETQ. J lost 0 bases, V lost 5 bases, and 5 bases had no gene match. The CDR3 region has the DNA TGCGCCAGCAGACCCGGGACTAGTAGCACAGATACGCAGTATTTT. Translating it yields CASRPGTSSTDTQYF. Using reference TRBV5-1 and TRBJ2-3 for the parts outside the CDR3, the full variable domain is KAGVTQTPRYLIKTRGQQVTLSCSPISGHRSVSWYQQTPGQGLQFLFEYFSETQRNKGNFPGRFSGRQFSNSRSEMNVSTLELGDSALYLCASRPGTSSTDTQYFGPGTRLTVL.

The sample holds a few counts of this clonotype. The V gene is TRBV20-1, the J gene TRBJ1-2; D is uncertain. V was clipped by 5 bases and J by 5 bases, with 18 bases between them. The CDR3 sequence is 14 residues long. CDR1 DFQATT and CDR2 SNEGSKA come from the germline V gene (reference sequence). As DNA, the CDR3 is TGCAGTGCTGACCTCGGGCCGCGAAAGTATGGCTACACCTTC. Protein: CSADLGPRKYGYTF.

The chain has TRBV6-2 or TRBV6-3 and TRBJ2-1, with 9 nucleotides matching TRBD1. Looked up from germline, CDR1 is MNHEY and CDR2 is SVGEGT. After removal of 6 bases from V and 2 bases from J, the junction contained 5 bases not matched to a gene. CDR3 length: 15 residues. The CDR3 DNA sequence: TGTGCCAGCAGCCTCCGGGACAGGGCCTACAATGAGCAGTTCTTC. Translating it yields CASSLRDRAYNEQFF.

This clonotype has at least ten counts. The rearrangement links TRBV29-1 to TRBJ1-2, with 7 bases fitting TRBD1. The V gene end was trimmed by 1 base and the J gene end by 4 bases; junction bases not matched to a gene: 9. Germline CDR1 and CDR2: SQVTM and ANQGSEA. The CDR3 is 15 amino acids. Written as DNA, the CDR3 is TGCAGCGTTGAAGGTGGAGACAGGGCGGCCTATGGCTACACCTTC. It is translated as CSVEGGDRAAYGYTF.

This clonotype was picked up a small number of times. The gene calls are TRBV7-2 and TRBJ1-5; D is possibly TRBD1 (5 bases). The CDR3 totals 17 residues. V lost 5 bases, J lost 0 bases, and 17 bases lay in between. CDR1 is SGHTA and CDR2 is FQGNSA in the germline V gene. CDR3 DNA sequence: TGTGCCAGCAGCCTCAACGGGGCCAGGTATAGCAATCAGCCCCAGCATTTT. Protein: CASSLNGARYSNQPQHF.

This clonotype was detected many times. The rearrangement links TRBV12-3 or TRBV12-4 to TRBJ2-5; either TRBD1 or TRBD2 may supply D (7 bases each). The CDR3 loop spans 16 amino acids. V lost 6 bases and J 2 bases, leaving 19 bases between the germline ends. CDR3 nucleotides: TGTGCCAGCAGCTCTCAGGGGGGGGCGCAACAAGAGACCCAGTACTTC. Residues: CASSSQGGAQQETQYF.

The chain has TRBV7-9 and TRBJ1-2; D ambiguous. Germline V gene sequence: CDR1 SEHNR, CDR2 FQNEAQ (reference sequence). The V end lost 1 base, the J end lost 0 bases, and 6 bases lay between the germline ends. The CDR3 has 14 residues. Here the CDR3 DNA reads TGTGCCAGCAGCTTAGAGGACGCTAACTATGGCTACACCTTC. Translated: CASSLEDANYGYTF.

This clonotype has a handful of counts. CDR3 region: CASRSLTGGVTGELFF. Written as DNA, the CDR3 is TGTGCCAGCAGGTCCCTGACAGGGGGCGTCACCGGGGAGCTGTTTTTT. The rearrangement links TRBV6-5 to TRBJ2-2; 10 bases map to TRBD1. Per the germline V gene, CDR1 is MNHEY and CDR2 is SVGAGI. V lost 6 bases and J lost 4; bases outside the gene matches: 8. This CDR3 comprises 16 residues.

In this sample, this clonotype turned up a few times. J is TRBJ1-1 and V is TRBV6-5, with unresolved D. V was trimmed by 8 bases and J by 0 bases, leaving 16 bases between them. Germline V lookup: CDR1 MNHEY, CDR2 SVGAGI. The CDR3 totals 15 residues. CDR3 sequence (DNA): TGTGCCAGCCAAAAGGAGGTTTTCATGAACACTGAAGCTTTCTTT. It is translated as CASQKEVFMNTEAFF.

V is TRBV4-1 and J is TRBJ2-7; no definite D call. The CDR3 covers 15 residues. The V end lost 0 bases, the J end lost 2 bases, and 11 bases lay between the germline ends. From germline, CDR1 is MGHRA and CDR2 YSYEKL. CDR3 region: CASSQDRAATYEQYF. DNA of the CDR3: TGCGCCAGCAGCCAAGATCGGGCCGCTACCTACGAGCAGTACTTC.

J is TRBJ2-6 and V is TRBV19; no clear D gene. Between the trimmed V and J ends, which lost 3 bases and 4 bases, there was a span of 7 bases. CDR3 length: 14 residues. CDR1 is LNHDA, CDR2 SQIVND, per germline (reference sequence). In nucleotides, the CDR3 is TGTGCCAGTAGTATGGCCGCCGGGGCCAACGTCCTGACTTTC. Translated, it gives CASSMAAGANVLTF.

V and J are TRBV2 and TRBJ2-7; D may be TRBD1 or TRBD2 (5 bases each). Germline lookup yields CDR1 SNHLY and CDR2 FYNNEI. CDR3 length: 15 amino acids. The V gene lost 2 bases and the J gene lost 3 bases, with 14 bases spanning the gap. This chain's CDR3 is CASSELWGPNYEQYF. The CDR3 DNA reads TGTGCCAGCAGTGAATTGTGGGGACCAAACTACGAGCAGTACTTC.

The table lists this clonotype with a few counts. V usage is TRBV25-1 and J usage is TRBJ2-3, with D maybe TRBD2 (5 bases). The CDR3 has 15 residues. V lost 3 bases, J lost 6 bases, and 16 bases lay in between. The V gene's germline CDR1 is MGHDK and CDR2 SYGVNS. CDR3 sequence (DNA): TGTGCCAGCAGTGACGGGGATTTTGGTGTGGATACGCAGTATTTT. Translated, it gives CASSDGDFGVDTQYF.

As DNA, the CDR3 is TGTGCCAGCAGAGACGTCAGGGGGGTGGACAATGAGCAGTTCTTC. It codes for CASRDVRGVDNEQFF. The rearrangement joins TRBV19 to TRBJ2-1; D may be TRBD1 (7 bases). This CDR3 comprises 15 residues. V was pared by 9 bases and J by 5 bases, with 20 bases between. Germline CDR1 reads LNHDA; CDR2 reads SQIVND (reference sequence).

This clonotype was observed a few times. CDR3 region: CASSQAGDYSYEQYF. The DNA for the CDR3 is TGCGCCAGCAGCCAAGCAGGGGATTACTCCTACGAGCAGTACTTC. The genes are TRBV4-1 and TRBJ2-7, with D possibly TRBD1 on 6 matching bases. The V end was cut by 1 base, the J end by 0 bases, with 10 bases between. In germline, CDR1 is MGHRA, CDR2 YSYEKL. CDR3 size: 15 residues.